This TCR beta chain derives from a study of blood T cell repertoires in COVID-19. At the level of the study: Sources were T cells, B-cell-depleted T cells, or PBMCs; the material itself was cDNA or gDNA.

In its sample, this clone was seen many times. Sequencing used immunoSEQ multiplex PCR; TCRdb keeps in-frame clones, though not all of them. Counted here are 150,000 to 200,000 clones, about three quarters occurring once; the ten biggest clones make up approximately 26%. This TCR was recovered from a woman in her 70s with acute or convalescent COVID-19. The specimen sequenced was peripheral blood.

CDR3 residues: CAWSGRGSSGTDTQYF. The DNA of the CDR3 is TGTGCCTGGAGCGGCAGGGGGTCTTCGGGCACAGATACGCAGTATTTT. The V gene is TRBV30, the J gene TRBJ2-3, with TRBD1 matching 7 bases. Germline trimming cut 3 bases from V and 1 base from J; bases unmatched to any gene: 10. Germline loops: CDR1 GTSNPN, CDR2 SVGIG (reference sequence). The CDR3 runs to 16 residues.